Below are 6 T cell receptor beta chains sequenced from a single sample in a study of CD8 T cells in ankylosing spondylitis. TCRdb used MiXCR to reprocess the 5' RACE reads, holding one entry per CDR3 protein. In the table there are 8,000 to 9,000 distinct CDR3 sequences, under 5% of which are singletons. The specimen sequenced was blood, either unsorted or a sorted T cell fraction (not recorded which). These receptors all come from a female donor with ankylosing spondylitis or in good health (not recorded which).

This clonotype is medium-sized in the sample. The chain joins TRBV9 to TRBJ2-3, with TRBD2 matching 7 bases. Per the germline V gene, CDR1 is SGDLS and CDR2 is YYNGEE. V lost 4 bases to trimming and J lost 4 bases; unmatched junction nucleotides: 9. CDR3 length equals 15 residues. The DNA of the CDR3 is TGTGCCAGCAGCATAAGTGGGAGGGTTGCAGATACGCAGTATTTT. It yields the protein CASSISGRVADTQYF.

This clonotype was recorded a few times. V is TRBV9 and J is TRBJ2-7, with D perhaps being TRBD1 or TRBD2 (6 bases each). Trimming removed 0 bases from V and 2 bases from J, with 9 bases in between. The CDR3 consists of 14 residues. CDR1 is SGDLS and CDR2 is YYNGEE in the germline V gene. The CDR3 sequence: CASSVAGGTYEQYF. The CDR3, as DNA: TGTGCCAGCAGCGTAGCCGGGGGCACCTACGAGCAGTACTTC.

There are many counts of this clonotype. This rearrangement joins TRBV9 to TRBJ2-1; 8 bases match TRBD2. CDR1 and CDR2 from the germline V gene are SGDLS and YYNGEE. Losses at the gene ends were 0 bases for V and 3 bases for J; bases not matched to a gene: 5. CDR3 size: 16 residues. The chain's CDR3 is CASSVEPGGHYNEQFF. Written as DNA, the CDR3 is TGTGCCAGCAGCGTAGAGCCGGGGGGGCACTACAATGAGCAGTTCTTC.

In this sample, this clonotype is medium-sized. The chain has TRBV9 and TRBJ1-1; TRBD1 is a possible D gene (6 bases). The CDR3 is 14 amino acids. Trimming pared 6 bases from V and 1 base from J, leaving 13 bases between. Germline V lookup: CDR1 SGDLS, CDR2 YYNGEE. The CDR3 DNA reads TGTGCCAGCAAGGCGGGGGACACGAACACTGAAGCTTTCTTT. Translated: CASKAGDTNTEAFF.

Many counts were recorded for this clonotype. V gene TRBV9 combines with J gene TRBJ2-7, with 7 bases lining up with TRBD1. This CDR3 comprises 14 residues. The trim removed 3 bases at V and 5 bases at J, leaving 8 bases unmatched. Germline V lookup: CDR1 SGDLS, CDR2 YYNGEE. CDR3 nucleotides: TGTGCCAGCAGCGCCGACAGGGCGGCCCACGAGCAGTACTTC. Amino acid sequence: CASSADRAAHEQYF.

This clonotype was observed a few times. This chain uses TRBV9 with TRBJ2-1; D remains unclear. The germline V and J ends were trimmed by 0 bases and 6 bases, with 13 bases remaining between them. Germline CDR1 and CDR2: SGDLS and YYNGEE. This CDR3 comprises 15 residues. CDR3 sequence: CASSVAPWGSNEQFF. CDR3 in DNA: TGTGCCAGCAGCGTAGCTCCTTGGGGTTCCAATGAGCAGTTCTTC.